These 11 T cell receptor beta chains were sequenced from one sample in a study of T cell responses to AZD1222 COVID-19 vaccine. Sequencing used immunoSEQ multiplex PCR; TCRdb keeps in-frame clones, though not all of them. The data contain roughly 120,000 clones, about nine tenths of them singletons. Sequencing used peripheral blood, obtained on day 0 of AZD1222 vaccination. These receptors were obtained from an adult in good health.

This sequence joins TRBV28 and TRBJ1-2; possible D gene TRBD1, 5 bases. Germline V gives CDR1 MDHEN, CDR2 SYDVKM. This CDR3 contains 14 residues. V lost 3 bases, J lost 4 bases, and 12 bases lay in between. Written as DNA, the CDR3 is TGTGCCAGCAGTTTCCCGGGGGTGATCTATGGCTACACCTTC. It yields the protein CASSFPGVIYGYTF.

J is TRBJ2-1 and V is TRBV6-5; weak D call: TRBD2 (6 bases). With 8 bases removed from V and 9 bases from J, the gap between germline ends came to 17 bases. CDR1 is MNHEY, CDR2 SVGAGI, per germline. This CDR3 has 13 residues. CDR3 bases: TGTGCCAGCCGGGACTCCCCGGACGGTGAGCAGTTCTTC. This codes for CASRDSPDGEQFF.

The J gene is TRBJ2-3, the V gene TRBV30; tentatively, D is TRBD1 (7 bases). V lost 2 bases, J lost 3 bases, and 9 bases lay in between. This CDR3 is 13 amino acids long. Germline CDR1 is GTSNPN and CDR2 is SVGIG (reference sequence). DNA for the CDR3: TGTGCCTGGAGTTCAGGGGGGACAGATACGCAGTATTTT. This codes for CAWSSGGTDTQYF.

The rearrangement links TRBV27 to TRBJ1-1; D ambiguous. The germline gives CDR1 MNHEY, CDR2 SMNVEV (reference sequence). Deletions cut 4 bases from V and 3 bases from J, with 12 bases between. The CDR3 runs to 14 residues. CDR3 region: CASSYRPSDTEAFF. The CDR3 DNA reads as TGTGCCAGCAGTTACCGCCCGTCGGACACTGAAGCTTTCTTT.

This clone has a single count. V is TRBV25-1 and J is TRBJ1-2; D gene unclear. In germline, CDR1 is MGHDK, CDR2 SYGVNS. Trimming cost V 7 bases and J 8 bases, with 14 bases left between them. The CDR3 is 12 amino acids. CDR3 DNA: TGTGCCAGCATCGGGCATGTTGGGGGCTACACCTTC. Translating gives CASIGHVGGYTF.

CDR3: CASSPGRGPYEQYF. The CDR3 bases are TGTGCCTCCTCCCCCGGCAGGGGGCCCTACGAGCAGTACTTC. The chain is built from TRBV28 and TRBJ2-7; 8 nucleotides align to TRBD1. From germline, CDR1 is MDHEN and CDR2 SYDVKM. The CDR3 totals 14 residues. V lost 11 bases to trimming and J lost 2 bases; unmatched junction nucleotides: 11.

V usage is TRBV6-5 and J usage is TRBJ2-7; D call uncertain. Germline assignment: CDR1 MNHEY and CDR2 SVGAGI. V lost 6 bases and J 3 bases, leaving 9 bases between the germline ends. The CDR3 has 12 residues. CDR3 amino acids: CASSPNGYEQYF. DNA for the CDR3: TGTGCCAGCAGCCCCAACGGCTACGAGCAGTACTTC.

This chain uses TRBV4-2 with TRBJ1-1; perhaps TRBD1 as D (5 bases). The CDR3 runs 17 residues. Germline V CDR1 and CDR2: LGHNA, YNFKEQ. The V gene lost 1 base and the J gene lost 5 bases, with 20 bases spanning the gap. CDR3 residues: CASSQGEIQGVGTEAFF. The CDR3 bases are TGTGCCAGCAGCCAAGGGGAAATTCAGGGTGTGGGGACTGAAGCTTTCTTT.

This clone is a singleton in its sample. This chain connects TRBV29-1 to TRBJ2-7, with 7 bases matching TRBD1. The CDR3 contains 15 residues. In germline, CDR1 is SQVTM, CDR2 ANQGSEA. Germline trimming cut 0 bases from V and 4 bases from J; bases unmatched to any gene: 9. For the CDR3, the DNA is TGCAGCGTTGAAGATGTCCAGGGGGATCTTTACGAGCAGTACTTC. It codes for CSVEDVQGDLYEQYF.

The rearrangement uses TRBV7-9 and TRBJ2-7, with TRBD2 identical over 11 bases. The V and J ends lost 5 bases and 5 bases, in that order; junction bases with no gene match: 17. Germline CDR1 and CDR2: SEHNR and FQNEAQ (reference sequence). The length of the CDR3 is 18 residues. The CDR3 loop is CASSPRTLAGGPRNEQYF. As DNA, the CDR3 is TGTGCCAGCAGCCCACGGACCCTAGCGGGGGGCCCTAGGAACGAGCAGTACTTC.

The chain employs TRBV2 and TRBJ1-5; D is unresolved. From germline, CDR1 is SNHLY and CDR2 FYNNEI. V was shortened by 6 bases and J by 4 bases, with 16 bases between the two germline ends. The CDR3 is made up of 15 amino acids. The CDR3 DNA reads as TGTGCCAGCAGGGGAGCCCTCACCCTGAATCAGCCCCAGCATTTT. It is translated as CASRGALTLNQPQHF.